The 18 T cell receptor beta chains in this list originate from one sample, sequenced in a study of shared clonotypes between healthy human individuals. Sequenced by immunoSEQ multiplex PCR; TCRdb stores in-frame clones only, minus some. Among under 2.5 million clones, just under 95% were seen once, and the ten largest hold approximately 0.4%. The source material was naive CD4+ T cells from PBMCs. Subset reported: CD45RA+ positively selected. These receptors originate from a man younger than 35 in good health. Some clones in this sample may be carry-over from other donors' samples.

V usage is TRBV28 and J usage is TRBJ2-5; possible D gene TRBD1, 5 bases. The CDR3 length is 14 residues. Germline V lookup: CDR1 MDHEN, CDR2 SYDVKM. V was shortened by 4 bases and J by 0 bases, with 9 bases between the two germline ends. The CDR3 DNA is TGTGCCAGCAGTTCCCCAGGGTACCAAGAGACCCAGTACTTC. It specifies CASSSPGYQETQYF.

The chain couples TRBV28 to TRBJ1-5; D uncertain. V shed 10 bases and J shed 2 bases, with 12 bases lying between them. In germline, CDR1 is MDHEN, CDR2 SYDVKM. The CDR3 totals 13 residues. CDR3 protein: CAISPPGNQPQHF. The DNA of the CDR3 is TGTGCCATCTCGCCCCCGGGCAATCAGCCCCAGCATTTT. The whole variable domain, remainder taken from reference TRBV28 and TRBJ1-5, is DVKVTQSSRYLVKRTGEKVFLECVQDMDHENMFWYRQDPGLGLRLIYFSYDVKMKEKGDIPEGYSVSREKKERFSLILESASTNQTSMYLCAISPPGNQPQHFGDGTRLSIL.

This chain connects TRBV28 to TRBJ1-2, with a tentative D call TRBD1 (5 bases). The CDR3 is made up of 16 amino acids. Trimming stripped 7 bases from V and 0 bases from J, with 18 bases between. Germline lookup yields CDR1 MDHEN and CDR2 SYDVKM. The CDR3 is CASTSAMGQTNYGYTF. The CDR3 nucleotides are TGTGCCAGCACCAGTGCAATGGGGCAGACTAACTATGGCTACACCTTC.

The chain combines TRBV2 with TRBJ1-1; weak D call: TRBD1 (5 bases). The CDR3 totals 11 residues. Germline V gene sequence: CDR1 SNHLY, CDR2 FYNNEI. The V end was cut by 5 bases, the J end by 13 bases, with 14 bases between. The CDR3 loop reads CASSRGPGGFF. DNA for the CDR3: TGTGCCAGCAGTCGAGGGCCGGGGGGTTTCTTT.

The chain is built from TRBV9 and TRBJ2-6; D might be TRBD1 or TRBD2, each matching 5 bases. Trimming took off 4 bases at V and 4 bases at J, with 12 bases between the two ends. There are 15 residues in the CDR3. Germline-derived CDR1 and CDR2 are SGDLS and YYNGEE. Here the CDR3 DNA reads TGTGCCAGCAGCCCCGGGGCGGTAGGGGCCAACGTCCTGACTTTC. Its protein product is CASSPGAVGANVLTF.

This clone was picked up one time. V usage is TRBV18 and J usage is TRBJ2-7; 7 bases map to TRBD1. Trimming removed 6 bases from V and 1 base from J; junction bases left unmatched: 9. Germline CDR1 KGHSH, CDR2 LQKENI. The CDR3 runs 15 residues. CDR3 bases: TGTGCCAGCTCGCCTAGACAGGGTCCATCCTACGAGCAGTACTTC. Translating gives CASSPRQGPSYEQYF.

This sequence joins TRBV11-3 and TRBJ2-1; the D gene is possibly TRBD2 (5 bases). Germline V gene sequence: CDR1 SGHNT, CDR2 YENEEA. Trimming removed 1 base from V and 9 bases from J, with 10 bases in between. The CDR3 runs to 13 residues. For the CDR3, the DNA is TGTGCCAGCAGCTTAGCGGGAACTCTTGAGCAGTTCTTC. It specifies CASSLAGTLEQFF.

The chain uses TRBV6-5 and TRBJ2-5; D possibly uses TRBD1 or TRBD2 (5 bases each). Germline V gene lookup returns CDR1 MNHEY and CDR2 SVGAGI. Deletions cut 2 bases from V and 5 bases from J, with 15 bases between. The CDR3 length is 15 residues. The chain's CDR3 is CASSYTRDHRETQYF. In DNA form, the CDR3 reads TGTGCCAGCAGTTACACCAGGGACCATCGGGAGACCCAGTACTTC.

This chain connects TRBV6-1 to TRBJ1-2; D unresolved. The germline V and J ends were trimmed by 2 bases and 2 bases, with 9 bases remaining between them. This CDR3 has 14 amino acids. Germline CDR1 is MNHNS and CDR2 is SASEGT. The CDR3 nucleotides are TGTGCCAGCAGTGAAACCCTATGGAACTATGGCTACACCTTC. Amino acid sequence: CASSETLWNYGYTF.

J is TRBJ1-4 and V is TRBV5-5, with D unresolved. In germline, CDR1 is SGHKS, CDR2 YYEKEE (reference sequence). The CDR3 covers 15 residues. Deletions cut 0 bases from V and 0 bases from J, with 6 bases between. The CDR3 coding sequence is TGTGCCAGCAGCTTGGGGGGAGCAACTAATGAAAAACTGTTTTTT. As protein: CASSLGGATNEKLFF.

The gene calls are TRBV27 and TRBJ2-2, with D perhaps TRBD1 (6 bases). V shed 7 bases and J shed 0 bases, with 12 bases lying between them. Germline-derived CDR1 and CDR2 are MNHEY and SMNVEV (reference sequence). This CDR3 region has 15 residues. CDR3 residues: CASKIGQPNTGELFF. In DNA form, the CDR3 reads TGTGCCAGCAAAATAGGACAGCCGAACACCGGGGAGCTGTTTTTT.

The V and J genes are TRBV9 and TRBJ2-5, with D unresolved. V was clipped by 3 bases and J by 3 bases, with 9 bases between them. This CDR3 is built from 13 residues. Germline CDR1 is SGDLS and CDR2 is YYNGEE. The CDR3 DNA reads TGTGCCAGCAGCGCAGGATCCGAAGAGACCCAGTACTTC. Encoded protein: CASSAGSEETQYF.

CDR3 protein: CASSSRGRLAGVSYNEQFF. Written as DNA, the CDR3 is TGTGCCAGCAGCTCCCGGGGTAGACTAGCGGGAGTGTCCTACAATGAGCAGTTCTTC. The chain has TRBV7-8 and TRBJ2-1; TRBD2 agrees at 12 bases. From germline, CDR1 is SGHVS and CDR2 FQNEAQ. V was clipped by 4 bases and J by 1 base; unmatched bases: 11. The length of the CDR3 is 19 residues.

V and J are TRBV6-6 and TRBJ1-5, with TRBD1 matching over 8 bases. The V gene's germline CDR1 is MNHNY and CDR2 SVGAGI (reference sequence). The CDR3 runs 15 residues. V lost 2 bases, J lost 5 bases, and 5 bases stayed unmatched. CDR3 nucleotides: TGTGCCAGCAGTTACCTGACAGGGGTTCATCAGCCCCAGCATTTT. This sequence encodes CASSYLTGVHQPQHF.

The chain combines TRBV25-1 with TRBJ2-7; D might be TRBD1 (6 bases). The V and J ends lost 8 bases and 1 base respectively, with 12 bases between them. CDR1 is MGHDK and CDR2 is SYGVNS in the germline V gene. The CDR3 extends over 13 amino acids. CDR3 protein: CASARQDSYEQYF. CDR3 nucleotides: TGTGCCAGCGCTAGACAGGATTCCTACGAGCAGTACTTC.

The chain couples TRBV7-6 to TRBJ1-1; D remains ambiguous. In germline, CDR1 is SGHVS, CDR2 FNYEAQ. Deletions cut 5 bases from V and 6 bases from J, with 19 bases between. The CDR3 has 15 amino acids. DNA of the CDR3: TGTGCCAGCAGCATCCCGGGCCCAGGTAGCGCTGAAGCTTTCTTT. Residues: CASSIPGPGSAEAFF.

This chain links TRBV27 with TRBJ1-1, with 12 nucleotides matching TRBD1. The V gene's germline CDR1 is MNHEY and CDR2 SMNVEV (reference sequence). The V and J ends lost 4 bases and 3 bases, in that order; junction bases with no gene match: 6. The CDR3 contains 16 residues. CDR3 sequence: CASSSGQGALYTEAFF. Written as DNA, the CDR3 is TGTGCCAGCAGTTCGGGACAGGGGGCATTGTACACTGAAGCTTTCTTT.

The chain carries TRBV6-5 and TRBJ2-5, with D unresolved. CDR1 is MNHEY and CDR2 is SVGAGI in the germline V gene. V was clipped by 3 bases and J by 4 bases, with 6 bases between them. This CDR3 is built from 12 residues. The CDR3 loop is CASSYVGETQYF. CDR3 in DNA: TGTGCCAGCAGTTATGTGGGAGAGACCCAGTACTTC.